The entry below describes one T cell receptor beta chain. Trimming shortened V by 8 bases and J by 5 bases, and 18 bases separated the two germline ends. The CDR3 is made up of 15 amino acids. Germline V gives CDR1 MDHEN, CDR2 SYDVKM. The sample comes from a study of blood T cell repertoires in COVID-19. Study-wide context: Italy, Spain and the United States were the sources of the convalescent and acute COVID-19 samples. Sample material is recorded as cDNA or gDNA derived from T cells, B-cell-depleted T cells, or PBMCs.

The repertoire was sequenced with immunoSEQ multiplex PCR; TCRdb's copy has only in-frame clones and lacks some. Of fewer than 130,000 clones listed, 60% to 80% were seen once; the top ten hold approximately 16%. The sequenced material came from peripheral blood. This chain uses TRBV28 with TRBJ1-4, with D possibly TRBD1 on 5 matching bases. This TCR was recovered from a woman aged 80 or over with active or convalescent COVID-19. The CDR3 sequence is CASSKLGPRNEKLFF. Here the CDR3 DNA reads TGTGCCAGCTCCAAATTGGGGCCTAGAAATGAAAAACTGTTTTTT.